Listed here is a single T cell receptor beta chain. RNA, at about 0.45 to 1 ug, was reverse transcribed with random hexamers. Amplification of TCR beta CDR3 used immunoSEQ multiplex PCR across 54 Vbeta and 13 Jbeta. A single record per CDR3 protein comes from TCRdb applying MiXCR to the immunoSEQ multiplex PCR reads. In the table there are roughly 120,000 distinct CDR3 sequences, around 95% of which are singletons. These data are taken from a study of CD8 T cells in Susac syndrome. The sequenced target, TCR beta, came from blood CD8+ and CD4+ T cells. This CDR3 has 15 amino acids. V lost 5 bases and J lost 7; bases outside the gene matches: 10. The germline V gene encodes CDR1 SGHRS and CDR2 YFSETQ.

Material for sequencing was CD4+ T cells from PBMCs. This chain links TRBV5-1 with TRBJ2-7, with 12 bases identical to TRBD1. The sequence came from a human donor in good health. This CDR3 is CASSPVGTGGDEQYF. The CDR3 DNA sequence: TGCGCCAGCAGTCCTGTAGGGACAGGGGGCGATGAGCAGTACTTC.